Listed below are T cell receptor beta chains from one sample, sequenced in a study of blood T cells in healthy people across ages. MiXCR, applied by TCRdb to the 5' RACE reads, yields one record per CDR3 protein. The sample holds more than 1 million distinct CDR3 sequences; 40% to 55% are singletons and the top ten take 15% to 20%. The sample consisted of blood. These receptors were taken from a woman in her fifties or sixties in good health. The CDR3 runs from the conserved cysteine through the conserved F or W. The D gene is left open where the match is weak. The size field is filled for only some rows; it gives once, few, many or a size class.

V gene,J gene,D gene,clone size,CDR3 protein,CDR3 DNA
TRBV5-1,TRBJ2-1,TRBD1,few,CASSSYWTGNEQFF,TGCGCCAGCAGCTCCTACTGGACAGGGAACGAGCAGTTCTTC
TRBV11-1,TRBJ1-2,-,-,CASSSLSRGRTTASESYTF,TGTGCCAGCAGCTCACTATCCAGGGGACGGACTACGGCTTCAGAGAGCTACACCTTC
TRBV20-1,TRBJ2-7,TRBD1,-,CSARSRQGARYEQYF,TGCAGTGCTAGATCCCGCCAGGGGGCCAGGTACGAGCAGTACTTC
TRBV21-1,TRBJ2-7,-,-,CASSKTSEMSEQYF,TGTGCCAGCAGCAAAACTAGCGAGATGTCCGAGCAGTACTTC
TRBV29-1,TRBJ1-2,TRBD1,-,CSVEDRGKANYGYTF,TGCAGCGTAGAAGACAGGGGGAAAGCTAACTATGGCTACACCTTC
TRBV28,TRBJ2-7,TRBD2,-,CASSLGGAISYEQYF,TGTGCCAGCAGCTTGGGAGGGGCGATCTCCTACGAGCAGTACTTC
TRBV28,TRBJ2-7,-,-,CASSTTGGTNIDYEQYF,TGTGCCAGCAGTACCACCGGGGGGACAAACATCGACTACGAGCAGTACTTC
TRBV5-1,TRBJ2-3,TRBD2,few,CASKELAANGDTQYF,TGCGCCAGCAAAGAACTAGCGGCAAACGGAGATACGCAGTATTTT
TRBV18,TRBJ1-2,TRBD1,-,CASSPAGTGSYGHTF,TGTGCCAGCTCACCTGCCGGGACAGGCTCATATGGCCACACCTTC
TRBV5-1,TRBJ2-7,-,-,CASSSITNPGAEQYF,TGCGCCAGCAGCTCGATCACTAACCCCGGAGCCGAGCAGTACTTC
TRBV7-7,TRBJ2-3,-,many,CASSRDFTDTQYF,TGTGCCAGCAGTAGGGACTTCACAGATACGCAGTATTTT
TRBV20-1,TRBJ2-1,-,once,CSVTPAQGLSNNEQFF,TGCAGTGTTACCCCAGCGCAGGGTTTATCTAACAATGAGCAGTTCTTC
TRBV29-1,TRBJ2-3,-,few,CSVGTGRADTQYF,TGCAGCGTTGGTACAGGGAGAGCAGATACGCAGTATTTT
TRBV5-1,TRBJ2-3,-,-,CASSLGQIDTDMQYF,TGCGCCAGCAGCTTGGGACAGATCGACACAGATATGCAGTATTTT
TRBV2,TRBJ1-4,-,-,CASRRRAGVLEKLFF,TGTGCCAGCAGAAGAAGGGCGGGGGTACTTGAAAAACTGTTTTTT
TRBV6-5,TRBJ2-1,TRBD2,-,CASSALAGGRNEQFF,TGTGCCAGCAGTGCGCTAGCGGGAGGCCGCAATGAGCAGTTCTTC
TRBV27,TRBJ1-6,-,-,CASRQDGSSHNSPLHF,TGTGCCAGCAGGCAGGACGGGAGCTCCCATAATTCACCCCTCCACTTT
TRBV4-2,TRBJ1-5,TRBD1,few,CASSGQGSNQPQHF,TGTGCCAGCAGCGGACAGGGGAGCAATCAGCCCCAGCATTTT